This T cell receptor (beta chain) was found in a study of OX40 agonist ivuxolimab in advanced cancers. Study conclusions and caveats: The mean number of expanded clones was higher in CD8+ T cells than in CD4+.

About this clone: What it binds is not known.

This CDR3 is built from 13 residues. The germline V gene has CDR1 SGHDN and CDR2 FVKESK. V was shortened by 0 bases and J by 7 bases, with 10 bases between the two germline ends. Only in-frame clones appear in the TCRdb table, and some are missing; sequencing was by immunoSEQ multiplex PCR. This table holds 90,000 or so clones, roughly 90% found once. This clonotype originated in an adult with an advanced solid tumor such as melanoma, head and neck, liver or kidney cancer. V and J are TRBV14 and TRBJ2-7; tentative D call: TRBD2 (5 bases). The sample in question was CD4+ or CD8+ T cells sorted from blood, obtained in a trial of the OX40 agonist ivuxolimab. CDR3 coding DNA: TGTGCCAGCAGCCAAGATTCGCCGGGGGAGCAGTACTTC. It translates to CASSQDSPGEQYF.